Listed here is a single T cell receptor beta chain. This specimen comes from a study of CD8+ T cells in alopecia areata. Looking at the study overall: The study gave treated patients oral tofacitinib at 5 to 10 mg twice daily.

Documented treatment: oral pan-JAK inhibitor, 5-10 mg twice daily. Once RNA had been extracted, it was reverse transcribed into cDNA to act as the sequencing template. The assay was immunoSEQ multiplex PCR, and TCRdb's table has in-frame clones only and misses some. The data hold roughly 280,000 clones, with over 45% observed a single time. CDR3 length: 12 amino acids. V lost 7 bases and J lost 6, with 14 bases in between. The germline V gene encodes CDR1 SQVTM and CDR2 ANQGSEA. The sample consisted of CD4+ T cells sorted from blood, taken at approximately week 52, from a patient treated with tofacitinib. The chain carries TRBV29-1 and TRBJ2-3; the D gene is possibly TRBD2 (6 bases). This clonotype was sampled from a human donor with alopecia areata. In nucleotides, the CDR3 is TGCAGCGAGGAGGAGGGAGCGGATACGCAGTATTTT. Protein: CSEEEGADTQYF.